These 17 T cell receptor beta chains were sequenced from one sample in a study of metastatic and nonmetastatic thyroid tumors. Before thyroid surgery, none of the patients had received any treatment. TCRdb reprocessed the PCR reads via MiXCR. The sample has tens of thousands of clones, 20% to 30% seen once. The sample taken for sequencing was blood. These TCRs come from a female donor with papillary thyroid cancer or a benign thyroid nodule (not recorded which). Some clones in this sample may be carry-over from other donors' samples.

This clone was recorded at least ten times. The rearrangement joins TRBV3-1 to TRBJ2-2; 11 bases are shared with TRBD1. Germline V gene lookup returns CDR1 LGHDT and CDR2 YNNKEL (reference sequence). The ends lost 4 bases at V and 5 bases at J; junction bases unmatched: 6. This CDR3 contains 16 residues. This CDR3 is CASSPRDRGVTGELFF. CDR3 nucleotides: TGTGCCAGCAGCCCGCGGGACAGGGGGGTGACCGGGGAGCTGTTTTTT.

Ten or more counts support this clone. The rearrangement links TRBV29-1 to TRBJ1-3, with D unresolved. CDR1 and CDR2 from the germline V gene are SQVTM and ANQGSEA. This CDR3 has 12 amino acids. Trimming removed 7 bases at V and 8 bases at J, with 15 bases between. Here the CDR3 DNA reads TGCAGCGGAGTTGGCTTCGGGGACACCATATATTTT. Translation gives CSGVGFGDTIYF.

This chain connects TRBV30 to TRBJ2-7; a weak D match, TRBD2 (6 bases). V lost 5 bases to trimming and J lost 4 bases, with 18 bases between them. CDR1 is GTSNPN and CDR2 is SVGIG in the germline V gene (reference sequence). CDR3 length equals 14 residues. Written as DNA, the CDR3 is TGTGCCTGGGAGGGGCTGGCGGGACGATACGAGCAGTACTTC. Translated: CAWEGLAGRYEQYF.

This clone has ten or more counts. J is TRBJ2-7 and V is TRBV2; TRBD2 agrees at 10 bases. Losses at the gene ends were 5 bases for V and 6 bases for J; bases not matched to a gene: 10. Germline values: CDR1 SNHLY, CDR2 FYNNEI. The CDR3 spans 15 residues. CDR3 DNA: TGTGCCAGCAGTATAGCGGGAGGCAAGTTACGCGAGCAGTACTTC. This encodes CASSIAGGKLREQYF. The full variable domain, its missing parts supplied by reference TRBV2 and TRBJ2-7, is EPEVTQTPSHQVTQMGQEVILRCVPISNHLYFYWYRQILGQKVEFLVSFYNNEISEKSEIFDDQFSVERPDGSNFTLKIRSTKLEDSAMYFCASSIAGGKLREQYFGPGTRLTVT.

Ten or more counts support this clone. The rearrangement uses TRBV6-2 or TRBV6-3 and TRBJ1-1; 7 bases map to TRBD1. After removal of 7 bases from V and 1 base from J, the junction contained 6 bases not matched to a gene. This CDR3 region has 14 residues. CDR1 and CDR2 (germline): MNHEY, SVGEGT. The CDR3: CASTPGTANTEAFF. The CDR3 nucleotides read TGTGCCAGCACCCCAGGGACAGCGAACACTGAAGCTTTCTTT.

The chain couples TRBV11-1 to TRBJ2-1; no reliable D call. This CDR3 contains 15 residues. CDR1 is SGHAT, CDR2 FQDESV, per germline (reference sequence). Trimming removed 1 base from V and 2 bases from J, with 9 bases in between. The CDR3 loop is CASSLDGRAYNEQFF. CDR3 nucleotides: TGTGCCAGCAGCTTAGACGGACGAGCCTACAATGAGCAGTTCTTC.

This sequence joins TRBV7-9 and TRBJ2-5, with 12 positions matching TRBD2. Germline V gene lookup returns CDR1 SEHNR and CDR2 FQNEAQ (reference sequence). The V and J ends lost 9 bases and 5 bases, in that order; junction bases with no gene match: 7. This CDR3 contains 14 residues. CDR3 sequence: CASWTSGVAETQYF. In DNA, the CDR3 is TGTGCCAGTTGGACTAGCGGGGTAGCGGAGACCCAGTACTTC.

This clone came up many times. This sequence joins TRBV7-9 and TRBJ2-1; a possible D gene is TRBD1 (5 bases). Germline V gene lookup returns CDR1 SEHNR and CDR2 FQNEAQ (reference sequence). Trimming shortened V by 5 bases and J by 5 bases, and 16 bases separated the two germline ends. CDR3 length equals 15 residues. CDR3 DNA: TGTGCCAGCAGCCCAACAGGACCCTCTAACAATGAGCAGTTCTTC. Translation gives CASSPTGPSNNEQFF.

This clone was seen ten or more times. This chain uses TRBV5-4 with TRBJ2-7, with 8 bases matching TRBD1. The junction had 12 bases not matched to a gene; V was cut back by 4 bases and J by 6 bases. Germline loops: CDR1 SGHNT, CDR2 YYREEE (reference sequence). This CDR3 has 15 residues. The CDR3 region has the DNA TGTGCCAGCAGCACACCTTCCGGGACAGGCTTCGAGCAGTACTTC. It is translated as CASSTPSGTGFEQYF. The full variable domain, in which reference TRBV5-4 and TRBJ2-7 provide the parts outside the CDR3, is ETGVTQSPTHLIKTRGQQVTLRCSSQSGHNTVSWYQQALGQGPQFIFQYYREEENGRGNFPPRFSGLQFPNYSSELNVNALELDDSALYLCASSTPSGTGFEQYFGPGTRLTVT.

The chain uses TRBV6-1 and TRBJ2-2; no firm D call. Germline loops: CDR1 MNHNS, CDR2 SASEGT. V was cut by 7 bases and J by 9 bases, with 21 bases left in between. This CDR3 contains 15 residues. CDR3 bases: TGTGCCAGCATCCGGGCTGGCCGCCGGACCTGGGAGCTGTTTTTT. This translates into CASIRAGRRTWELFF.

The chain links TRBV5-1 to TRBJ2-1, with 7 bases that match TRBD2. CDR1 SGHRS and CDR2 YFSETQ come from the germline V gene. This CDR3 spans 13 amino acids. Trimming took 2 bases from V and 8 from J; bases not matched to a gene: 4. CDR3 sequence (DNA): TGCGCCAGCAGCTTTGCGGGAGTGGATGAGCAGTTCTTC. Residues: CASSFAGVDEQFF.

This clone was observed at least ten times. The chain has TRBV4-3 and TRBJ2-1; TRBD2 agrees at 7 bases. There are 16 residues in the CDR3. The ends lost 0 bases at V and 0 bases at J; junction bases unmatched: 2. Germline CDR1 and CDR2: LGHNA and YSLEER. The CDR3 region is CASSQDRGSSYNEQFF. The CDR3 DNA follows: TGCGCCAGCAGCCAAGATCGCGGGAGCTCCTACAATGAGCAGTTCTTC.

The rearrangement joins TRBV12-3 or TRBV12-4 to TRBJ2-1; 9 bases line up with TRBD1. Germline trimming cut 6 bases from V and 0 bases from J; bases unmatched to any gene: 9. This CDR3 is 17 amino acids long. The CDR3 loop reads CASRLGTGTTSYNEQFF. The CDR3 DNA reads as TGTGCCAGCAGACTCGGGACAGGGACTACCTCCTACAATGAGCAGTTCTTC.

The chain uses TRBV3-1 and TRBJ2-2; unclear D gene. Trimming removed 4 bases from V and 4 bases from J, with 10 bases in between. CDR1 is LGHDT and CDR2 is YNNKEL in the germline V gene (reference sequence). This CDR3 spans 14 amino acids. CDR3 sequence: CASSLRSTTGELFF. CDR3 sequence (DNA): TGTGCCAGCAGCCTGCGCTCCACCACCGGGGAGCTGTTTTTT.

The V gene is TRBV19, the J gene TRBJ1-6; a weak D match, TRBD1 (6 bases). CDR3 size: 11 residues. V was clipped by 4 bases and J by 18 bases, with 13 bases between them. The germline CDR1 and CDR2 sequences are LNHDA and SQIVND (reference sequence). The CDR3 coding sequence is TGTGCCAGTAGTACCGGGACAACCTCCCACTTT. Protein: CASSTGTTSHF. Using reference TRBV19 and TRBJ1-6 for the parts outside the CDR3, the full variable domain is DGGITQSPKYLFRKEGQNVTLSCEQNLNHDAMYWYRQDPGQGLRLIYYSQIVNDFQKGDIAEGYSVSREKKESFPLTVTSAQKNPTAFYLCASSTGTTSHFGNGTRLTVT.

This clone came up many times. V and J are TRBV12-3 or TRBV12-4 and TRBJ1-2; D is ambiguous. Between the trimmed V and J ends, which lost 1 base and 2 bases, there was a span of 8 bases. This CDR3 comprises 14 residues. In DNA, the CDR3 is TGTGCCAGCAGTTTAGGCGAGGCAAACTATGGCTACACCTTC. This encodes CASSLGEANYGYTF.

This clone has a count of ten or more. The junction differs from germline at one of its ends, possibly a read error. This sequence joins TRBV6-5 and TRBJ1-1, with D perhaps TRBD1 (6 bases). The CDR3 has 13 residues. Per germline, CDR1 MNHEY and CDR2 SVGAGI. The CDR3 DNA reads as TGTGCCAGCAGTTACGAGGGGGGAACTGAAGCTCTCTTT. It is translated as CASSYEGGTEALF.